This T cell receptor beta chain was sequenced for a study of shared clonotypes between healthy human individuals. Study-wide context: Those who served as donors were a couple of women and three men between the ages of 18 and 49.

Data came from immunoSEQ multiplex PCR; TCRdb stores just in-frame clones and leaves some out. The sample has about 600,000 clones, roughly 79% seen once; the top ten hold 12%. CDR3 length equals 15 residues. V lost 1 base and J lost 1, with 8 bases in between. Germline CDR1 MGHRA, CDR2 YSYEKL. The sequence was obtained from a woman aged 40-49 years in good health. Some clones in this sample may be carry-over from other donors' samples. The sequenced sample consisted of PBMCs. The genes are TRBV4-1 and TRBJ2-1, with unresolved D. In nucleotides, the CDR3 is TGCGCCAGCAGCCAAGTTCTGGGGTCCTACAATGAGCAGTTCTTC. It translates to CASSQVLGSYNEQFF.